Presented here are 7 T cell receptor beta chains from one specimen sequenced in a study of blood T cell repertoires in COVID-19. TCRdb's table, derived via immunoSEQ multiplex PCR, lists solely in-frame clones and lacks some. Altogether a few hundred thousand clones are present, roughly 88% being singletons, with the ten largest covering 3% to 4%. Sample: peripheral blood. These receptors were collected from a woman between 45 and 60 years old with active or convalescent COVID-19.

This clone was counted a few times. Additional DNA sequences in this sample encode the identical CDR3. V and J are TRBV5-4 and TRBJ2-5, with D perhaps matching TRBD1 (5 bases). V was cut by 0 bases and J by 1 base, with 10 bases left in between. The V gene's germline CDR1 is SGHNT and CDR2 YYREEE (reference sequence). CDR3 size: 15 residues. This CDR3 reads CASSLGDRLQETQYF. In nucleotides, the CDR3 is TGTGCCAGCAGCTTGGGTGACAGACTCCAAGAGACCCAGTACTTC.

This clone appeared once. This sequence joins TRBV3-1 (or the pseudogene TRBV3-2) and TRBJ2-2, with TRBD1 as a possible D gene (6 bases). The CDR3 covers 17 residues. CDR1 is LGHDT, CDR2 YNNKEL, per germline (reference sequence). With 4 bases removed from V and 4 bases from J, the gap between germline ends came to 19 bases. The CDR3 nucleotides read TGTGCCAGCAGCCTAAAGTTAGGGACATCAACCACCGGGGAGCTGTTTTTT. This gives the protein CASSLKLGTSTTGELFF.

This CDR3 reads CASSTTGSSYEQYF. In DNA form, the CDR3 reads TGTGCCAGCAGTACGACTGGGAGCTCCTACGAGCAGTACTTC. The V call is TRBV28, the J call TRBJ2-7; possible D gene TRBD2, 5 bases. V was clipped by 5 bases and J by 0 bases, with 11 bases between them. From germline, CDR1 is MDHEN and CDR2 SYDVKM. There are 14 residues in the CDR3.

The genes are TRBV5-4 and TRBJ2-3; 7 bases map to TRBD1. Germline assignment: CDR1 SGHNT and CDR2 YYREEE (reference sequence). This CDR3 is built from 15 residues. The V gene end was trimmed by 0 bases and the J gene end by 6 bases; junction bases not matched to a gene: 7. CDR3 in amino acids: CASSLEGQPGDTQYF. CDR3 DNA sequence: TGTGCCAGCAGCTTGGAGGGACAGCCAGGGGATACGCAGTATTTT.

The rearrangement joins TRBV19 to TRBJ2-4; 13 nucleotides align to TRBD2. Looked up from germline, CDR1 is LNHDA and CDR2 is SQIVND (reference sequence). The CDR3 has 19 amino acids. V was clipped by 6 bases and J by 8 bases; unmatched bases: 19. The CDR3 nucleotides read TGTGCCAGTAGCCCGGGATTAAGGACTAGCGGGAGAAGTCGGGACATTCAGTACTTC. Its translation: CASSPGLRTSGRSRDIQYF.

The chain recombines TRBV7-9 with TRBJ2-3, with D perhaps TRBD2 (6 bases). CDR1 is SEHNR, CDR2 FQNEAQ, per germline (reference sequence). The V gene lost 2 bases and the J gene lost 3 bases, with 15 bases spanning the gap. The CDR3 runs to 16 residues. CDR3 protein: CASSLSQGLATDTQYF. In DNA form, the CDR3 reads TGTGCCAGCAGCTTATCCCAGGGACTGGCGACAGATACGCAGTATTTT.

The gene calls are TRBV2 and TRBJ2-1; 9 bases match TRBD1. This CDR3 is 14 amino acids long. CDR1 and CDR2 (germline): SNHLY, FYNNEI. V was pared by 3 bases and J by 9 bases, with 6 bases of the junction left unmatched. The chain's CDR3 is CASSDGTGRSEQFF. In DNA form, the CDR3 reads TGTGCCAGCAGTGACGGGACAGGGAGGAGTGAGCAGTTCTTC.